This entry is about one T cell receptor beta chain. The data were taken from a study of CD8 T cells in Susac syndrome. The sequenced target, TCR beta, came from blood CD8+ and CD4+ T cells. The CDR3 is 13 amino acids. CDR1 is LNHNV and CDR2 is YYDKDF in the germline V gene (reference sequence). With 8 bases removed from V and 4 bases from J, the gap between germline ends came to 11 bases. Random hexamers were used to reverse transcribe roughly 0.45 to 1 ug of RNA. Amplification of TCR beta CDR3 spanned 54 Vbeta and 13 Jbeta via immunoSEQ multiplex PCR. TCRdb processed the immunoSEQ multiplex PCR reads anew with MiXCR; each CDR3 protein has one entry. The data hold around 180,000 distinct CDR3 sequences, with approximately 94% observed a single time.

V usage is TRBV15 and J usage is TRBJ1-4, with a tentative D call TRBD1 (5 bases). Sequencing was carried out using CD4+ T cells from PBMCs. The source is a human donor with multiple sclerosis. CDR3 bases: TGTGCCACCCAGGAAGGGGATAATGAAAAACTGTTTTTT. It codes for CATQEGDNEKLFF.